This TCR beta chain appears in the sequencing data of a study of blood T cell repertoires in COVID-19. Cohorts were assigned according to the clinical history that participants reported. The CDR3 covers 15 residues. CDR1 is MNHEY and CDR2 is SMNVEV in the germline V gene (reference sequence). Deletions cut 2 bases from V and 4 bases from J, with 12 bases between. Here immunoSEQ multiplex PCR was the method, and the copy in TCRdb shows in-frame clones only, minus some. This sample has 450,000 or so clones, with about 92% found just once. The specimen was PBMCs or T cells enriched from blood (not recorded which). The gene calls are TRBV27 and TRBJ2-1; D possibly corresponds to TRBD2 (6 bases). The TCR originated in a man aged 18 to 35 who had recovered from COVID-19. The CDR3 DNA is TGTGCCAGCAGTTTAGAAGCGGGCCGTTACAATGAGCAGTTCTTC. It is translated as CASSLEAGRYNEQFF.